The next 13 T cell receptor beta chains were all read from a single sample in a study of human T cells and chemical hapten exposure (dated by TCRdb to 2020 to 2022). Library preparation was by RACE. Reads for this sample came from a NextSeq 500. Starting from the raw public reads, TCRdb applied fastp trimming at Q25, assembled clones with MiXCR and retained in-frame beta chains. Every entry covers one CDR3 protein and lists the most common genes and DNA from its rows. This sample is represented by roughly 380,000 distinct CDR3 sequences; about 4.8% of them were singletons. The top ten clonotypes cover around 2% of the sample. The sample's time point label, in plain terms: patch test 1, 2 weeks after DPC sensitization. The treatment or condition label on this specimen signifies: therapeutic diphenylcyclopropenone sensitization with weekly scalp DPC. This sample comprised whole blood, obtained in connection with sensitization to the hapten diphenylcyclopropenone (DPC). Every receptor here comes from a woman in her 50s with alopecia areata. Some clones in this sample may be carry-over from other donors' samples.

This clonotype was found a few times. The rearrangement links TRBV27 to TRBJ2-1; no reliable D call. This CDR3 has 13 amino acids. The germline gives CDR1 MNHEY, CDR2 SMNVEV (reference sequence). V was cut by 3 bases and J by 6 bases, with 9 bases left in between. The CDR3 DNA is TGTGCCAGCAGTTTTTCCCCCTTCAATGAGCAGTTCTTC. Its protein is CASSFSPFNEQFF.

This clonotype has at least ten counts. CDR3 amino acids: CASSNGPSTDTQYF. CDR3 DNA sequence: TGTGCCAGCAGCAATGGACCGAGCACAGATACGCAGTATTTT. The V gene is TRBV11-3, the J gene TRBJ2-3; D not certain. This CDR3 contains 14 residues. V lost 5 bases and J lost 0, with 9 bases in between. The V gene's germline CDR1 is SGHNT and CDR2 YENEEA. The entire variable domain, with the rest obtained from reference TRBV11-3 and TRBJ2-3, is as follows: EAGVVQSPRYKIIEKKQPVAFWCNPISGHNTLYWYLQNLGQGPELLIRYENEEAVDDSQLPKDRFSAERLKGVDSTLKIQPAELGDSAVYLCASSNGPSTDTQYFGPGTRLTVL.

This clonotype has only a few counts. V usage is TRBV12-3 or TRBV12-4 and J usage is TRBJ1-5, with TRBD1 matching over 8 bases. The CDR3 is 14 amino acids. V gave up 6 bases and J gave up 6 bases; unmatched junction bases: 7. DNA of the CDR3: TGTGCCAGCAGACCCTCAGGGGGCATTCAGCCCCAGCATTTT. It yields the protein CASRPSGGIQPQHF.

The table lists this clonotype with many counts. V gene TRBV6-2 or TRBV6-3 combines with J gene TRBJ2-3; D is uncertain. CDR3 length: 14 residues. Deletions cut 2 bases from V and 3 bases from J, with 9 bases between. From germline, CDR1 is MNHEY and CDR2 SVGEGT. The CDR3 here is CASSYGTATDTQYF. CDR3 in DNA: TGTGCCAGCAGTTACGGTACCGCTACAGATACGCAGTATTTT.

This clonotype has at least ten counts. This chain uses TRBV5-6 with TRBJ1-4, with 7 bases identical to TRBD1. Germline V gene data show CDR1 as SGHDT and CDR2 as YYEEEE. The CDR3 sequence is 16 residues long. The V gene end was trimmed by 3 bases and the J gene end by 2 bases; junction bases not matched to a gene: 7. CDR3 sequence (DNA): TGTGCCAGCAGCTATCCGACAGGGTCGACTAATGAAAAACTGTTTTTT. Amino acids: CASSYPTGSTNEKLFF.

This clonotype was seen at least ten times. The junction differs from germline at one of its ends, possibly a read error. The V call is TRBV20-1, the J call TRBJ2-7; 9 bases are shared with TRBD2. The length of the CDR3 is 12 residues. CDR1 is DFQATT and CDR2 is SNEGSKA in the germline V gene (reference sequence). CDR3 loop: CSASSGTSSSCF. The CDR3 DNA reads as TGCAGTGCATCCTCCGGGACTAGCTCCTCGTGCTTC.

The chain links TRBV19 to TRBJ2-1; D remains unclear. Between the trimmed V and J ends, which lost 1 base and 0 bases, there was a span of 10 bases. CDR3 length: 16 amino acids. Looked up from germline, CDR1 is LNHDA and CDR2 is SQIVND (reference sequence). CDR3 sequence (DNA): TGTGCCAGTAGTATAGGTGGAGTGAGCTCCTACAATGAGCAGTTCTTC. Translation: CASSIGGVSSYNEQFF. The whole variable domain, filled in from reference TRBV19 and TRBJ2-1, reads DGGITQSPKYLFRKEGQNVTLSCEQNLNHDAMYWYRQDPGQGLRLIYYSQIVNDFQKGDIAEGYSVSREKKESFPLTVTSAQKNPTAFYLCASSIGGVSSYNEQFFGPGTRLTVL.

This clonotype was seen repeatedly, ten times or more. The chain carries TRBV4-1 and TRBJ2-5; no reliable D call. The CDR3 covers 15 residues. V lost 0 bases and J lost 4, with 12 bases in between. From germline, CDR1 is MGHRA and CDR2 YSYEKL. The CDR3 DNA reads TGCGCCAGCAGCCAAGATGAAGGTGTCGGAGAGACCCAGTACTTC. It translates to CASSQDEGVGETQYF.

This clonotype was seen ten or more times. The chain has TRBV6-1 and TRBJ1-6; D uncertain. Trimming took off 6 bases at V and 10 bases at J, with 16 bases between the two ends. This CDR3 region has 14 residues. Germline CDR1 MNHNS, CDR2 SASEGT. This CDR3 is CASRDGLPESPLHF. The CDR3 region has the DNA TGTGCCAGCAGGGACGGGCTTCCTGAATCACCCCTCCACTTT.

This clonotype occurred many times. The V call is TRBV5-1, the J call TRBJ2-5; D uncertain. Deletions cut 0 bases from V and 7 bases from J, with 13 bases between. CDR1 and CDR2 from the germline V gene are SGHRS and YFSETQ. This CDR3 region has 14 residues. CDR3 nucleotides: TGCGCCAGCAGCTTGGGCCCCCTTGAAGGGACCCAGTACTTC. It codes for CASSLGPLEGTQYF.

This chain links TRBV27 with TRBJ2-7; D perhaps matches TRBD1 (6 bases). The V end was cut by 3 bases, the J end by 7 bases, with 13 bases between. This CDR3 spans 13 amino acids. Germline V gene data show CDR1 as MNHEY and CDR2 as SMNVEV (reference sequence). The CDR3 coding sequence is TGTGCCAGCAGTTTCCGCCGACAGGATGAGCAGTACTTC. Translation gives CASSFRRQDEQYF.

This clonotype was counted at least ten times. The rearrangement links TRBV4-3 to TRBJ1-2; D is ambiguous. Per the germline V gene, CDR1 is LGHNA and CDR2 is YSLEER. V was shortened by 1 base and J by 6 bases, with 9 bases between the two germline ends. CDR3 length: 13 amino acids. CDR3 sequence reads: CASSQGLADGYTF. Here the CDR3 DNA reads TGCGCCAGCAGCCAAGGGTTGGCCGATGGCTACACCTTC.

This clonotype was seen many times. The V gene is TRBV10-3, the J gene TRBJ1-1; D is undetermined. V was cut by 2 bases and J by 5 bases, with 6 bases left in between. CDR3 length: 12 amino acids. Germline CDR1 is ENHRY and CDR2 is SYGVKD. DNA for the CDR3: TGTGCCATCAGTGAGCTGGGAACTGAAGCTTTCTTT. Protein sequence: CAISELGTEAFF.